These T cell receptor beta chains were read from a single sample in a study of CD4+ T cells in melanoma. Some clones are missing from TCRdb's copy, which holds only in-frame ones; the method was immunoSEQ multiplex PCR. The sample has roughly 4,400 clones, about 70% seen once. The sequenced material came from cells from a culture (not recorded whether cultured in vitro). All receptors come from a human donor with melanoma. CDR3s include the opening cysteine and the closing phenylalanine or tryptophan. Each record gives: clone size, D gene, V gene, J gene, CDR3 protein, CDR3 DNA. D genes are given only for firm matches. A row's size may be missing; if present it is once, few, many or a size class.

.	TRBD1	TRBV7-9	TRBJ1-4	CASSLAGQTNEKLFF	TGTGCCAGCAGCTTAGCGGGACAGACTAATGAAAAACTGTTTTTT
few	.	TRBV30	TRBJ1-1	CAWKEQGAEAFF	TGTGCCTGGAAAGAACAGGGAGCTGAAGCTTTCTTT
.	TRBD2	TRBV18	TRBJ2-2	CASSPQGLAPRSRELFF	TGTGCCAGCTCACCGCAGGGACTAGCGCCCCGGAGCCGGGAGCTGTTTTTT
few	.	TRBV10-3	TRBJ1-6	CAISDRADTNSPLHF	TGTGCCATCAGTGACCGGGCGGATACTAATTCACCCCTCCACTTT
medium-sized	.	TRBV4-1	TRBJ2-7	CASSQGPGDDYEQYF	TGCGCCAGCAGCCAAGGACCCGGCGACGACTACGAGCAGTACTTC
.	.	TRBV6-5	TRBJ1-6	CASSYNGPTNSPLHF	TGTGCCAGCAGTTACAACGGACCCACTAATTCACCCCTCCACTTT
.	.	TRBV4-3	TRBJ1-2	CASSQDRGGYGYTF	TGCGCCAGCAGCCAAGATCGCGGGGGATATGGCTACACCTTC
.	.	TRBV5-4	TRBJ2-5	CASKGGAGETQYF	TGTGCCAGCAAGGGGGGGGCAGGGGAGACCCAGTACTTC
.	TRBD1	TRBV4-3	TRBJ2-2	CASSHEHRGSITGELFF	TGCGCCAGCAGCCACGAACACAGGGGGTCTATAACCGGGGAGCTGTTTTTT
.	.	TRBV5-4	TRBJ1-2	CASSLGGYGYTF	TGTGCCAGCAGCTTGGGAGGGTATGGCTACACCTTC
.	.	TRBV28	TRBJ2-7	CASSFPGTYEQYF	TGTGCCAGCAGTTTCCCAGGTACTTACGAGCAGTACTTC
.	.	TRBV6-4	TRBJ1-1	CASSATVNTEAFF	TGTGCCAGCAGCGCGACAGTGAACACTGAAGCTTTCTTT
.	.	TRBV7-9	TRBJ1-1	CASSLDVGTEAFF	TGTGCCAGCAGCTTAGATGTAGGCACTGAAGCTTTCTTT
.	.	TRBV12-3/TRBV12-4	TRBJ1-4	CASRASDEKLFF	TGTGCCAGCAGGGCGAGCGATGAAAAACTGTTTTTT
.	.	TRBV2	TRBJ2-5	CASRQQETQYF	TGTGCCAGCAGACAGCAAGAGACCCAGTACTTC
.	.	TRBV11-3	TRBJ2-5	CASSLGLTEETQYF	TGTGCCAGCAGCTTAGGTCTGACTGAAGAGACCCAGTACTTC
.	.	TRBV6-5	TRBJ1-5	CASSLGTFSNQPQHF	TGTGCCAGCAGCCTTGGGACATTTAGCAATCAGCCCCAGCATTTT
once	.	TRBV10-2	TRBJ1-1	CASSESGSTEAFF	TGCGCCAGCAGTGAGTCGGGGAGTACTGAAGCTTTCTTT
.	.	TRBV9	TRBJ2-6	CASSRLGSGANVLTF	TGTGCCAGCAGCCGGTTGGGGTCTGGGGCCAACGTCCTGACTTTC
.	.	TRBV4-1	TRBJ2-1	CASSPQGGPYNEQFF	TGCGCCAGCAGCCCGCAGGGGGGGCCCTACAATGAGCAGTTCTTC
.	.	TRBV28	TRBJ2-7	CASSFPLGGYEQYF	TGTGCCAGCAGTTTCCCCTTAGGAGGGTACGAGCAGTACTTC
large	.	TRBV29-1	TRBJ2-2	CSVVWQANTGELFF	TGCAGCGTTGTCTGGCAGGCGAACACCGGGGAGCTGTTTTTT
.	TRBD1	TRBV7-2	TRBJ2-1	CASSAGQGSYNEQFF	TGTGCCAGCAGCGCCGGACAGGGTTCCTACAATGAGCAGTTCTTC